This TCR beta chain was obtained from a study of spatial heterogeneity in lung cancer (dated by TCRdb to the late 2010s). In the study overall: More beta-chain than alpha-chain transcripts were consistently detected, likely reflecting higher beta-chain transcript abundance. At surgery, over 200 tumor regions, approximately 64 matched nontumor lung samples and 56 PBMC samples were TCR-sequenced for both alpha and beta chains. In non-small cell lung cancer, the study quantitatively compared TCR alpha and beta repertoires across several tumor regions, matched nontumor lung, and blood. In the raw uncorrected reads, each unique combination of TCR and UMI appeared on average more than ten times. TCR repertoire features were related to nonsynonymous mutation counts determined by whole-exome sequencing of tumor tissue. The paper's findings and limits, for the study overall: Confirming at a functional level the hypothesis that regional TCRs recognize regional mutations was considered to require additional single-cell paired TCR alpha and beta sequencing.

Receptor amplification or capture employed 5' RACE. Sequenced using a NextSeq 500. To allow correction of PCR and sequencing errors, the TCR library protocol tagged every TCR cDNA molecule with a unique molecular identifier. In the paper's pipeline: TCR identification, UMI-based error correction and CDR3 extraction were all carried out with Decombinator tools. TCRs above a frequency of 2 per 1,000, corresponding to the top 1% of the tumor frequency distribution, were defined as expanded. Rényi diversity was computed with the R vegan package after subsampling each repertoire 100 times to 5,000 TCRs. CDR3 similarity networks were built from amino acid triplet string-kernel similarity, connecting CDR3s with pairwise similarity above 0.82. TCRdb reanalyzed the raw reads on its own, using fastp at Q25 for trimming and MiXCR for clone calling, and kept in-frame beta chains. Every entry covers one CDR3 protein and lists the most common genes and DNA from its rows. Here the V and J calls rest on TCRdb's processing, not on the authors' analysis. For this sample there are roughly 11,000 distinct CDR3 sequences; 3.9% appear just once. The ten largest make up approximately 8% of the sample.

Taken with the paper, the label for time point translates to: sample taken at primary tumor resection. TCR sequencing used whole RNA extracted from tumor and nontumor lung tissue, or from cryopreserved PBMC samples, without cell sorting. Samples were obtained from around 72 patients with early-stage, untreated non-small cell lung cancer from the lung TRACERx cohort. Patients were selected for TCR sequencing only if sufficient RNA was available from at least two tumor regions. Tumor and adjacent nontumor lung specimens were reviewed by a lung pathologist before selection. From the cysteine through the phenylalanine, the CDR3 covers 17 amino acids. The kept DNA is CDR3 alone, 51 bases in frame from the first base. The germline V gene provides CDR1 MDHEN and CDR2 SYDVKM. V gives up 6 bases and J gives up 0 bases, and the segment between their germline ends measures 15 bases. This clonotype was observed at least ten times. Its antigen specificity is not known. Per-nucleotide qualities are absent, and no much larger clonotype sits a single base away.

The V and J genes are TRBV28 and TRBJ2-6; the D call is tentative, TRBD1 or TRBD2, as each matches 5 bases. Sample: normal lung tissue next to the tumor, taken at surgery. The TCR was taken from a male donor with early-stage non-small cell lung cancer. The DNA sequence is as follows: TGTGCCAGCAGCACCTCCGGGGCCAACTCTGGGGCCAACGTCCTGACTTTC. It codes for CASSTSGANSGANVLTF.